This TCR beta chain originates from a study of blood T cell repertoires in COVID-19. Per the original methods: Amplified reference gene primers provided the basis for estimating nucleated cell counts. Generated by immunoSEQ multiplex PCR, the TCRdb table keeps only in-frame clones and is missing some. V, J and clone size are taken as reported in that table, and D and trimming were inferred from the DNA itself. The sample lists hundreds of thousands of clones; around nine tenths were seen once. The CDR3 is 15 residues long. V was trimmed by 1 base and J by 1 base, leaving 10 bases between them. The germline gives CDR1 MDHEN, CDR2 SYDVKM.

The rearrangement joins TRBV28 to TRBJ2-5, with a tentative D call TRBD1 (5 bases). The sequenced material came from peripheral blood. The sequence derives from a woman aged 55 to 70 who had recovered from COVID-19. The CDR3 spells CASSLLQASQETQYF. The CDR3 DNA reads TGTGCCAGCAGTTTATTACAGGCGTCCCAAGAGACCCAGTACTTC.